This TCR beta chain was obtained from a study of CD8 T cells in ankylosing spondylitis. Study-wide findings and caveats: Typical of ankylosing spondylitis blood, it appeared, was a TCR beta motif of eight highly homologous variants.

TCRdb passed the 5' RACE reads through MiXCR, listing each CDR3 protein once. The table shows under 550,000 distinct CDR3 sequences, with roughly 27% occurring only once. Turning to this clonotype: No antigen is known for it.

Germline V gives CDR1 DFQATT, CDR2 SNEGSKA (reference sequence). The ends were cut back, 6 bases at V and 2 bases at J, with 10 bases in the middle. This CDR3 contains 12 residues. V is TRBV20-1 and J is TRBJ2-5; D unresolved. The sequence was obtained from a male donor with ankylosing spondylitis. Sequenced material: blood, either unsorted or a sorted T cell fraction (not recorded which). The DNA of the CDR3 is TGCAGTGCGTCAACCATGCAAGAGACCCAGTACTTC. Translating gives CSASTMQETQYF.